The TCR beta chain described here comes from a study of blood T cells in healthy people across ages. The sample holds many counts of this clonotype. It was with a sample-barcoded 5' primer and a J-beta primer mix that a second PCR of about 7 to 12 cycles was run. A tag from a template-switch adaptor with 12 random nucleotides marked each cDNA molecule. TCRdb fed the 5' RACE reads into MiXCR, producing one record per CDR3 protein. The sample yields roughly 650,000 distinct CDR3 sequences, approximately 29% seen once. CDR1 and CDR2 from the germline V gene are SGHAT and FQNNGV. There are 16 residues in the CDR3. Trimming removed 4 bases from V and 3 bases from J; junction bases left unmatched: 8.

The sequence came from a woman older than 75 in good health. This chain links TRBV11-2 with TRBJ1-2; 10 positions match TRBD1. The sample comprised blood. CDR3 sequence: CASSYSGTGVDYGYTF. CDR3 bases: TGTGCCAGCAGCTACTCCGGGACAGGGGTGGACTATGGCTACACCTTC.